The present T cell receptor beta chain was sequenced within a study of chemoradiotherapy in HPV16-positive cancers. At the level of the study: Functional T-cell assays on a couple of HPV16-positive patients' cells defined candidate HPV-specific clones and common TCR motifs. Regarding the study as a whole: Non-HPV-specific T cells did not expand in tumors during treatment, whereas candidate HPV-specific clones and E7-related motifs did. Functional assays defining HPV-specific T cells used only two HPV16-positive patients.

Produced via immunoSEQ multiplex PCR; TCRdb's table is partial and in-frame only. The profile shows about 25,000 clones, over 85% of them singletons. Germline V gene lookup returns CDR1 SGHAT and CDR2 FQDESV (reference sequence). V was cut by 4 bases and J by 10 bases, with 25 bases left in between. The CDR3 runs 16 residues. On this clone: No antigen is known for it.

This chain uses TRBV11-1 with TRBJ1-1; D may be TRBD1 (5 bases). The material sequenced was blood, taken from a patient who underwent chemoradiotherapy. The sequence was collected from a human donor with HPV-associated anogenital cancer. The CDR3 nucleotides read TGTGCCAGCAGCTCACGCGGGGGTGCTGGTATAGGTGGAGCTTTCTTT. It specifies CASSSRGGAGIGGAFF.